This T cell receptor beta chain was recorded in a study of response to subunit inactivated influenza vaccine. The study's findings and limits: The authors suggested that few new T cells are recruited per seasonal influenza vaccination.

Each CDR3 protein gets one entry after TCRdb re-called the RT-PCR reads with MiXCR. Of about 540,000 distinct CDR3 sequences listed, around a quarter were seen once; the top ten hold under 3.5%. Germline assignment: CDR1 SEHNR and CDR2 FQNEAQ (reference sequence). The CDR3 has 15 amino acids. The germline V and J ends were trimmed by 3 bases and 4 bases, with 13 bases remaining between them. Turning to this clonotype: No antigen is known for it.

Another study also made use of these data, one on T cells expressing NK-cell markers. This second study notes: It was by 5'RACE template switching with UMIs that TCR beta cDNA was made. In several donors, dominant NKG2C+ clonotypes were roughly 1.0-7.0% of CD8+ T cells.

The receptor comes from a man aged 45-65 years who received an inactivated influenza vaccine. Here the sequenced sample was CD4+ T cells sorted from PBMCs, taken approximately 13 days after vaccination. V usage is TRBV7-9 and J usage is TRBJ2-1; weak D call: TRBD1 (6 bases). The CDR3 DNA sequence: TGTGCCAGCAGCTTGGGGGACATGACTTACAATGAGCAGTTCTTC. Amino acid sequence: CASSLGDMTYNEQFF.